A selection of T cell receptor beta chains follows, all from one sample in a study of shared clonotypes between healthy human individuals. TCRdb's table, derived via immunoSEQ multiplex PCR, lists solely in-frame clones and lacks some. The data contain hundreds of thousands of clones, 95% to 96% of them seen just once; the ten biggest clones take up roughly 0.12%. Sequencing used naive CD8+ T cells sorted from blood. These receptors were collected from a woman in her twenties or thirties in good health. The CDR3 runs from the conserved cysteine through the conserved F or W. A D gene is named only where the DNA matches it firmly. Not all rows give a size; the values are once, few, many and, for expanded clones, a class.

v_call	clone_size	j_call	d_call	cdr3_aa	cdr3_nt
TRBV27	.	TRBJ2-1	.	CASSLDTYNEQFF	TGTGCCAGCAGTCTGGACACCTACAATGAGCAGTTCTTC
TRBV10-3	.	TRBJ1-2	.	CATMSENYGYTF	TGTGCCACCATGAGTGAGAACTATGGCTACACCTTC
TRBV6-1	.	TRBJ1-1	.	CASSELWGQNTEAFF	TGTGCCAGCAGTGAATTATGGGGGCAAAACACTGAAGCTTTCTTT
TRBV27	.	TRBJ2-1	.	CASSTSGNEQFF	TGTGCCAGCAGTACGTCCGGGAATGAGCAGTTCTTC
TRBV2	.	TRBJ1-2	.	CASSEIVQGGWKNYGYTF	TGTGCCAGCAGTGAAATAGTACAGGGTGGTTGGAAAAACTATGGCTACACCTTC
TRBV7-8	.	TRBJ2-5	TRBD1	CASSSSGTVGETQYF	TGTGCCAGCAGCTCCTCCGGGACAGTGGGAGAGACCCAGTACTTC
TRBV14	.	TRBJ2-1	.	CASSQGPPYLNYNEQFF	TGTGCCAGCAGCCAAGGGCCTCCTTACCTTAACTACAATGAGCAGTTCTTC
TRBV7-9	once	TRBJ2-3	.	CASSLVTGPSTDTQYF	TGTGCCAGCAGCTTAGTGACAGGTCCTAGCACAGATACGCAGTATTTT
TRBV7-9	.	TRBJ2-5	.	CASSLAGPAEETQYF	TGTGCCAGCAGCTTAGCGGGACCGGCGGAGGAGACCCAGTACTTC
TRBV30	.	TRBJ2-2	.	CAWSVYAGELFF	TGTGCCTGGAGTGTATATGCCGGGGAGCTGTTTTTT
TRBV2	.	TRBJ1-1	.	CASSEARGYMNTEAFF	TGTGCCAGCAGTGAAGCTAGGGGCTACATGAACACTGAAGCTTTCTTT
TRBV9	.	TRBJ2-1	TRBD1	CASSAGTGGGHEQFF	TGTGCCAGCAGCGCAGGGACAGGGGGTGGCCATGAGCAGTTCTTC
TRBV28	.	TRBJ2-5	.	CASNPFDTNIQETQYF	TGTGCCAGCAACCCTTTCGACACTAACATTCAAGAGACCCAGTACTTC
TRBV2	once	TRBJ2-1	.	CASSGTAGRSYNEQFF	TGTGCCAGCAGTGGGACGGCGGGCCGCTCCTACAATGAGCAGTTCTTC
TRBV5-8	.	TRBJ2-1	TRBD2	CASSLYLAVGGSYNEQFF	TGTGCCAGCAGCCTGTATCTAGCGGTCGGGGGGTCCTACAATGAGCAGTTCTTC
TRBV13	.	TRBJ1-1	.	CASRFGERAFF	TGTGCCAGCAGATTCGGGGAGAGGGCTTTCTTT